This T cell receptor beta chain originates from a study of blood T cells in healthy people across ages. Overall study findings and caveats: CMV infection status of these donors was not known. Strong correlation linked observed beta diversity and percent naive T cells.

For the second PCR, which ran for about 6 to 11 cycles, a sample-barcoded 5' primer and a J-beta primer mix were used. In TCRdb, the 5' RACE reads were re-called with MiXCR into one record per CDR3 protein. The profile shows around 970,000 distinct CDR3 sequences, just over 50% of them singletons. Comment on this clonotype: No antigen is known for it.

Trimming at V came to 5 bases and at J to 1 base, leaving 8 bases not matched to a gene. The germline gives CDR1 MNHEY, CDR2 SVGEGT. The CDR3 is made up of 16 amino acids. Isolated PBMCs totaled at least 6 million in each sample. The receptor's source is an older woman in good health. The genes are TRBV6-2 or TRBV6-3 and TRBJ2-3, with 8 bases matching TRBD1. Sequenced input: blood. The CDR3: CASSTPWGQGTDTQYF. The CDR3 DNA sequence: TGTGCCAGCAGTACTCCCTGGGGACAGGGCACAGATACGCAGTATTTT.